One sample yielded the 13 T cell receptor beta chains listed below, sequenced in a study of technical replicates of blood from a handful of donors. Sequenced by immunoSEQ multiplex PCR; TCRdb stores in-frame clones only, minus some. The sample has roughly 100,000 clones; 90% to 97% are singletons. The specimen sequenced was T cells isolated from PBMCs. These receptor sequences come from a human donor in good health.

The gene calls are TRBV4-1 and TRBJ2-3; the D is unclear. CDR3 length equals 13 residues. Trimming cost V 1 base and J 6 bases, with 8 bases left between them. Germline V gives CDR1 MGHRA, CDR2 YSYEKL. The CDR3 DNA sequence: TGCGCCAGCAGCCAAGTAGTGCTGGATACGCAGTATTTT. Translating it yields CASSQVVLDTQYF.

This rearrangement joins TRBV18 to TRBJ1-2, with D maybe TRBD1 (6 bases). Trimming cost V 2 bases and J 6 bases, with 10 bases left between them. Per the germline V gene, CDR1 is KGHSH and CDR2 is LQKENI. The CDR3 loop spans 13 amino acids. The CDR3 bases are TGTGCCAGCTCACCAGAGACAGGCGATGGCTACACCTTC. Its translation: CASSPETGDGYTF.

This chain connects TRBV19 to TRBJ2-5; D perhaps matches TRBD2 (6 bases). The CDR3 contains 16 residues. Deletions cut 0 bases from V and 1 base from J, with 12 bases between. CDR1 LNHDA and CDR2 SQIVND come from the germline V gene (reference sequence). CDR3 amino acids: CASSIDLRGSQETQYF. As DNA, the CDR3 is TGTGCCAGTAGTATAGATCTCCGGGGGTCCCAAGAGACCCAGTACTTC. Full variable domain (outside the CDR3, taken from reference TRBV19 and TRBJ2-5): DGGITQSPKYLFRKEGQNVTLSCEQNLNHDAMYWYRQDPGQGLRLIYYSQIVNDFQKGDIAEGYSVSREKKESFPLTVTSAQKNPTAFYLCASSIDLRGSQETQYFGPGTRLLVL.

The V gene is TRBV19, the J gene TRBJ2-1; D not resolved. The ends were cut back, 6 bases at V and 0 bases at J, with 6 bases in the middle. Per germline, CDR1 LNHDA and CDR2 SQIVND (reference sequence). This CDR3 has 13 residues. The CDR3, as DNA: TGTGCCAGTAGGGTTAGCTCCTACAATGAGCAGTTCTTC. Translating gives CASRVSSYNEQFF.

The rearrangement uses TRBV30 and TRBJ1-2, with a possible D match to TRBD1 (5 bases). Trimming removed 3 bases from V and 7 bases from J, with 15 bases in between. CDR1 is GTSNPN, CDR2 SVGIG, per germline (reference sequence). CDR3 size: 13 residues. The CDR3 DNA reads TGTGCCTGGAGAGTACAGGATGTTGGTGGCTACACCTTC. It yields the protein CAWRVQDVGGYTF.

This clone was recorded once. The chain couples TRBV5-1 to TRBJ2-1, with TRBD2 as a possible D gene (5 bases). Trimming removed 0 bases from V and 7 bases from J, with 23 bases in between. The CDR3 sequence is 18 residues long. Germline V lookup: CDR1 SGHRS, CDR2 YFSETQ. The CDR3: CASSLVPRRGLGVNEQFF. The CDR3 DNA is TGCGCCAGCAGCTTGGTTCCGCGAAGAGGGCTTGGGGTAAATGAGCAGTTCTTC.

The rearrangement joins TRBV4-1 to TRBJ2-7, with 9 bases that match TRBD2. The V gene's germline CDR1 is MGHRA and CDR2 YSYEKL. The CDR3 contains 18 residues. Losses at the gene ends were 3 bases for V and 3 bases for J; bases not matched to a gene: 15. The CDR3 DNA is TGCGCCAGCAGCCAGGGGTTTTGGGACGCTAGCGGGAACTACGAGCAGTACTTC. It codes for CASSQGFWDASGNYEQYF.

The chain employs TRBV6-5 and TRBJ2-1; TRBD2 is a possible D gene (6 bases). V lost 1 base, J lost 9 bases, and 10 bases lay in between. The V gene's germline CDR1 is MNHEY and CDR2 SVGAGI. The CDR3 sequence is 13 residues long. The DNA for the CDR3 is TGTGCCAGCAGTTACTATAGCGGCGGTGAGCAGTTCTTC. This translates into CASSYYSGGEQFF.

The V call is TRBV30, the J call TRBJ2-3; D possibly corresponds to TRBD2 (5 bases). The CDR3 sequence is 15 residues long. Per germline, CDR1 GTSNPN and CDR2 SVGIG (reference sequence). Trimming removed 2 bases at V and 3 bases at J, with 15 bases between. The CDR3 sequence is CAWSLVAIETDTQYF. The CDR3 nucleotides read TGTGCCTGGAGTCTGGTAGCGATCGAGACAGATACGCAGTATTTT. Together with reference TRBV30 and TRBJ2-3, the CDR3 gives the full variable domain: SQTIHQWPATLVQPVGSPLSLECTVEGTSNPNLYWYRQAAGRGLQLLFYSVGIGQISSEVPQNLSASRPQDRQFILSSKKLLLSDSGFYLCAWSLVAIETDTQYFGPGTRLTVL.

The chain uses TRBV9 and TRBJ2-1; D possibly corresponds to TRBD2 (5 bases). V lost 4 bases, J lost 0 bases, and 11 bases lay in between. Per the germline V gene, CDR1 is SGDLS and CDR2 is YYNGEE. The CDR3 contains 15 residues. CDR3 in amino acids: CASSLAYYSYNEQFF. CDR3 in DNA: TGTGCCAGCAGCTTAGCGTATTACTCCTACAATGAGCAGTTCTTC.

The chain is built from TRBV5-5 and TRBJ2-3; D gene uncertain. Germline values: CDR1 SGHKS, CDR2 YYEKEE (reference sequence). Trimming stripped 0 bases from V and 5 bases from J, with 13 bases between. This CDR3 region has 15 residues. The CDR3 spells CASSLDASSGDTQYF. CDR3 sequence (DNA): TGTGCCAGCAGCTTGGATGCTAGTTCTGGAGATACGCAGTATTTT.

The V call is TRBV5-6, the J call TRBJ2-4, with 9 positions matching TRBD1. V lost 0 bases, J lost 6 bases, and 4 bases stayed unmatched. Germline loops: CDR1 SGHDT, CDR2 YYEEEE. The CDR3 totals 15 residues. The CDR3 spells CASSLDRGPGNIQYF. The CDR3 coding sequence is TGTGCCAGCAGCTTGGACAGGGGGCCAGGAAACATTCAGTACTTC.

The V and J genes are TRBV9 and TRBJ1-1; D perhaps matches TRBD1 (5 bases). The CDR3 length is 14 residues. V was clipped by 0 bases and J by 4 bases, with 10 bases between them. CDR1 and CDR2 (germline): SGDLS, YYNGEE. The CDR3 DNA is TGTGCCAGCAGCGTAGGGGGTGGGGCCACTGAAGCTTTCTTT. It codes for CASSVGGGATEAFF.